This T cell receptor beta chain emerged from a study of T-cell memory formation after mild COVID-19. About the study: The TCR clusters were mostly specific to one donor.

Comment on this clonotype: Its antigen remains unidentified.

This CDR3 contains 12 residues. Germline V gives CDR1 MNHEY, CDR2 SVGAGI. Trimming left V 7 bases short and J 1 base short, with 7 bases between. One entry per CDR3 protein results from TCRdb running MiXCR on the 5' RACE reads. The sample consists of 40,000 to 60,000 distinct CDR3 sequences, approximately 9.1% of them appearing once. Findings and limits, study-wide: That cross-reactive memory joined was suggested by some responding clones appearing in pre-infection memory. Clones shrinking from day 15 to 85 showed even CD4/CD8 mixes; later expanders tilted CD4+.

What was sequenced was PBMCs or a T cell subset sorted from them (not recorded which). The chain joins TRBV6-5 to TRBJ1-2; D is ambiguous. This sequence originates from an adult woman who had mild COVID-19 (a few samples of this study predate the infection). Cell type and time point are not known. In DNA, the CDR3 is TGTGCCAGCACTAACAATAACTATGGCTACACCTTC. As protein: CASTNNNYGYTF.